A selection of T cell receptor beta chains follows, all from one sample in a study of blood T cell repertoires in COVID-19. Measured with immunoSEQ multiplex PCR; TCRdb has only the in-frame clones, and not every one. This table has 190,000 or so clones, about 85% appearing once. The sample comprised PBMCs or T cells enriched from blood (not recorded which). These receptors all stem from a man aged 40-49 years who had recovered from COVID-19. The CDR3 runs from the conserved cysteine through the conserved F or W. The D gene is left open where the match is weak. Size is stated for part of the rows, as once, few or many counts, or as a class when the clone is expanded.

.	TRBJ2-5	TRBV4-3	.	CASSQDQTGLGTQYF	TGCGCCAGCAGCCAAGATCAAACCGGTCTAGGGACCCAGTACTTC
.	TRBJ1-5	TRBV6-6	.	CASSTTGLNQPQHF	TGTGCCAGCAGTACCACAGGCCTCAATCAGCCCCAGCATTTT
TRBD2	TRBJ2-1	TRBV6-4	.	CASSGSSGVYNEQFF	TGTGCCAGCAGTGGTTCTAGCGGGGTTTACAATGAGCAGTTCTTC
TRBD2	TRBJ2-5	TRBV30	once	CAWSELLAGGRETQYF	TGTGCCTGGAGCGAGCTTCTAGCGGGAGGCCGAGAGACCCAGTACTTC
.	TRBJ2-1	TRBV7-8	once	CASSLGAGGGGNEQFF	TGTGCCAGCAGTTTAGGGGCTGGGGGAGGTGGCAATGAGCAGTTCTTC
TRBD1	TRBJ2-2	TRBV27	.	CASRPHGTANTGELFF	TGTGCCAGCAGACCCCACGGGACAGCCAACACCGGGGAGCTGTTTTTT
.	TRBJ1-4	TRBV19	.	CATTTVRGEKLFF	TGTGCCACCACGACAGTGAGGGGGGAAAAACTGTTTTTT
TRBD1	TRBJ1-2	TRBV3-1/TRBV3-2	.	CASSPQGASGYTF	TGTGCCAGCAGCCCACAGGGGGCTAGTGGCTACACCTTC
.	TRBJ2-7	TRBV19	.	CASSIEDRSYEQYF	TGTGCCAGTAGTATTGAGGACAGATCCTACGAGCAGTACTTC
.	TRBJ1-1	TRBV19	.	CASSRRAATEAFF	TGTGCCAGTAGCCGCAGGGCGGCCACTGAAGCTTTCTTT
.	TRBJ2-1	TRBV9	once	CASSAGLENEQFF	TGTGCCAGCAGCGCGGGACTGGAAAATGAGCAGTTCTTC
.	TRBJ1-2	TRBV29-1	.	CSVVSGQGYTF	TGCAGCGTTGTATCGGGTCAGGGCTACACCTTC
TRBD2	TRBJ2-2	TRBV27	.	CATRTAGLAGGTGELFF	TGTGCCACCAGGACGGCCGGACTAGCGGGAGGCACCGGGGAGCTGTTTTTT
TRBD1	TRBJ2-7	TRBV2	.	CASSEAGGQGSYEQYF	TGTGCCAGCAGTGAAGCGGGGGGACAGGGATCCTACGAGCAGTACTTC
.	TRBJ1-5	TRBV7-6	.	CASSPGGGGNQPQHF	TGTGCCAGCAGCCCGGGCGGGGGTGGCAATCAGCCCCAGCATTTT
TRBD1	TRBJ1-1	TRBV6-2/TRBV6-3	.	CASSYPGQGAPDTEAFF	TGTGCCAGCAGTTACCCGGGACAGGGGGCGCCGGACACTGAAGCTTTCTTT
.	TRBJ1-1	TRBV27	.	CASSLYFVGVDWNTEAFF	TGTGCCAGCAGTTTATATTTTGTCGGGGTAGACTGGAACACTGAAGCTTTCTTT